One sample yielded the 28 T cell receptor beta chains listed below, sequenced in a study of PD-L1 blockade in urothelial cancer. Profiling relied on immunoSEQ multiplex PCR, and the TCRdb table lists in-frame clones only, not all of them. The sample lists more than 30,000 clones; roughly nine tenths were seen once. The sample's time point: peripheral blood 6 weeks after treatment start. Material: PBMCs, obtained around atezolizumab (anti-PD-L1) treatment. All receptors derive from an elderly man with urothelial cancer.

The V gene is TRBV27, the J gene TRBJ2-2, with a tentative D call TRBD2 (7 bases). V lost 6 bases, J lost 4 bases, and 18 bases lay in between. Germline V gene data show CDR1 as MNHEY and CDR2 as SMNVEV (reference sequence). The CDR3 is 16 residues long. Here the CDR3 reads CASSLIGGRATGELFF. DNA of the CDR3: TGTGCCAGCAGCCTGATAGGGGGGAGGGCCACCGGGGAGCTGTTTTTT.

V is TRBV5-6 and J is TRBJ2-2; TRBD1 aligns across 10 bases. The germline V gene has CDR1 SGHDT and CDR2 YYEEEE. This CDR3 comprises 15 residues. V shed 1 base and J 7 bases; nucleotides not matched to a gene: 4. The chain's CDR3 is CASSLLGQGNGELFF. CDR3 sequence (DNA): TGTGCCAGCAGCTTGTTGGGACAGGGGAACGGGGAGCTGTTTTTT.

Comment on this clone: The junction differs from germline at one of its ends, possibly a read error. V usage is TRBV30 and J usage is TRBJ2-7; D may be TRBD2 (7 bases). Germline loops: CDR1 GTSNPN, CDR2 SVGIG (reference sequence). The CDR3 extends over 15 amino acids. The CDR3 region has the DNA TGTGCCCGGAGCCAGGCGGGGGCAGGTATATACGAGCAGTACTTC. This codes for CARSQAGAGIYEQYF.

The V call is TRBV5-1, the J call TRBJ1-3, with D perhaps matching TRBD1 (6 bases). The CDR3 is 16 residues long. Germline V lookup: CDR1 SGHRS, CDR2 YFSETQ. Trimming took 3 bases from V and 0 from J, leaving 13 bases between them. CDR3 sequence (DNA): TGCGCCAGCAGCTCCGGCGGACAGACCTCTGGAAACACCATATATTTT. It yields the protein CASSSGGQTSGNTIYF.

This chain uses TRBV18 with TRBJ2-7; a possible D gene is TRBD2 (5 bases). The CDR3 has 17 amino acids. In germline, CDR1 is KGHSH, CDR2 LQKENI. V gave up 2 bases and J gave up 3 bases, with 20 bases separating them. CDR3 DNA: TGTGCCAGCTCACCAGCCTCGGACCTAGCTCCCTACTACGAGCAGTACTTC. Translation: CASSPASDLAPYYEQYF.

V gene TRBV9 combines with J gene TRBJ1-2; a possible D gene is TRBD1 (5 bases). The CDR3 has 15 amino acids. Germline CDR1 is SGDLS and CDR2 is YYNGEE. V was clipped by 0 bases and J by 5 bases, with 14 bases between them. The CDR3 DNA follows: TGTGCCAGCAGCGTAGTTGGGGGGATCGAATATGGCTACACCTTC. It is translated as CASSVVGGIEYGYTF.

This chain connects TRBV30 to TRBJ2-1, with a possible D match to TRBD2 (6 bases). Germline V gives CDR1 GTSNPN, CDR2 SVGIG (reference sequence). The V and J ends lost 4 bases and 10 bases respectively, with 29 bases between them. CDR3 length: 17 amino acids. The CDR3 sequence: CAWTTSQGLKFKLEQFF. DNA of the CDR3: TGTGCCTGGACCACAAGCCAGGGACTTAAATTTAAACTAGAGCAGTTCTTC.

The chain couples TRBV19 to TRBJ2-7, with 9 bases that match TRBD2. Germline V gene data show CDR1 as LNHDA and CDR2 as SQIVND (reference sequence). The V segment lost 3 bases and the J segment 5 bases; nucleotides outside the gene matches: 11. This CDR3 contains 16 residues. CDR3 protein: CASSMTSGPKGNEQYF. CDR3 sequence (DNA): TGTGCCAGTAGTATGACTAGCGGACCTAAGGGCAACGAGCAGTACTTC. The variable domain in full, with the rest retrieved from reference TRBV19 and TRBJ2-7, is DGGITQSPKYLFRKEGQNVTLSCEQNLNHDAMYWYRQDPGQGLRLIYYSQIVNDFQKGDIAEGYSVSREKKESFPLTVTSAQKNPTAFYLCASSMTSGPKGNEQYFGPGTRLTVT.

The CDR3 protein is CASSPVYSGNTGELFF. The CDR3, as DNA: TGTGCCAGCTCACCGGTTTATTCAGGGAACACCGGGGAGCTGTTTTTT. The V and J genes are TRBV18 and TRBJ2-2; unclear D gene. Trimming left V 3 bases short and J 1 base short, with 12 bases between. CDR3 length equals 16 residues. Germline V lookup: CDR1 KGHSH, CDR2 LQKENI.

The J gene is TRBJ1-1, the V gene TRBV7-2; weak D call: TRBD1 (5 bases). Germline V gene lookup returns CDR1 SGHTA and CDR2 FQGNSA. The CDR3 consists of 14 residues. Between the trimmed V and J ends, which lost 7 bases and 1 base, there was a span of 13 bases. The CDR3 here is CASTVQTANTEAFF. Written as DNA, the CDR3 is TGTGCCAGCACAGTCCAGACAGCGAACACTGAAGCTTTCTTT.

J is TRBJ2-1 and V is TRBV5-1, with 7 bases fitting TRBD2. V shed 0 bases, J shed 9 bases, and the junction held 15 bases outside the gene matches. From germline, CDR1 is SGHRS and CDR2 YFSETQ. This CDR3 is 17 amino acids long. The CDR3 DNA is TGCGCCAGCAGCTTGGTTTCGGGACCCCAAACGGGGGGTGAGCAGTTCTTC. As protein: CASSLVSGPQTGGEQFF.

This chain links TRBV14 with TRBJ2-1, with a possible D match to TRBD2 (6 bases). CDR1 is SGHDN, CDR2 FVKESK, per germline. V was clipped by 1 base and J by 2 bases, with 12 bases between them. The CDR3 totals 16 residues. CDR3 amino acids: CASSQVAGSAYNEQFF. The CDR3 DNA reads as TGTGCCAGCAGCCAAGTGGCGGGATCAGCCTACAATGAGCAGTTCTTC.

Only a few counts were recorded for this clone. The chain carries TRBV5-4 and TRBJ2-1; TRBD2 agrees at 13 bases. Germline CDR1 SGHNT, CDR2 YYREEE (reference sequence). V was clipped by 3 bases and J by 6 bases; unmatched bases: 3. The CDR3 extends over 15 amino acids. CDR3 region: CASSSGLAGSNEQFF. CDR3 bases: TGTGCCAGCAGCTCGGGACTAGCGGGATCCAATGAGCAGTTCTTC.

The chain couples TRBV7-9 to TRBJ2-1; TRBD2 matches 11 bases. CDR1 is SEHNR and CDR2 is FQNEAQ in the germline V gene (reference sequence). This CDR3 is built from 15 residues. V was clipped by 0 bases and J by 9 bases; unmatched bases: 4. This chain's CDR3 is CASSLASGRGGEQFF. CDR3 coding DNA: TGTGCCAGCAGCTTAGCTAGCGGGAGGGGTGGTGAGCAGTTCTTC.

This chain joins TRBV18 and TRBJ2-7; TRBD1 agrees at 9 bases. The CDR3 has 15 residues. V dropped 3 bases and J dropped 2; count of bases not matched to a gene: 5. The germline V gene has CDR1 KGHSH and CDR2 LQKENI. The CDR3 spells CASSPRGTGPYEQYF. The CDR3, as DNA: TGTGCCAGCTCACCCAGGGGGACAGGGCCCTACGAGCAGTACTTC.

This clone was counted once. This rearrangement joins TRBV7-2 to TRBJ1-1, with 8 bases aligning to TRBD1. After removal of 7 bases from V and 5 bases from J, the junction contained 6 bases not matched to a gene. The CDR3 contains 13 residues. CDR1 and CDR2 from the germline V gene are SGHTA and FQGNSA. CDR3 DNA sequence: TGTGCCAGCACCCTATACAGGGGGACTGAAGCTTTCTTT. This encodes CASTLYRGTEAFF.

The chain combines TRBV9 with TRBJ1-2; 7 nucleotides align to TRBD1. The CDR3 totals 14 residues. CDR1 and CDR2 (germline): SGDLS, YYNGEE. Losses at the gene ends were 6 bases for V and 8 bases for J; bases not matched to a gene: 13. In nucleotides, the CDR3 is TGTGCCAGCACAAGAACAGGGGCGGGGCAGGGCTACACCTTC. The encoded protein is CASTRTGAGQGYTF.

The chain is built from TRBV11-2 and TRBJ2-7, with 9 positions matching TRBD1. The CDR3 loop spans 13 amino acids. Per germline, CDR1 SGHAT and CDR2 FQNNGV. This chain's CDR3 is CASSSLRGQGLSV. The CDR3 region has the DNA TGTGCCAGCAGCTCGCTAAGGGGACAGGGTCTCTCCGTC.

The chain carries TRBV4-1 and TRBJ2-3, with 7 bases matching TRBD2. The CDR3 is 17 residues long. J was trimmed by 0 bases and V by 1 base; bases with no gene match: 7. Per the germline V gene, CDR1 is MGHRA and CDR2 is YSYEKL. CDR3 in DNA: TGCGCCAGCAGCCAAGTGAGGGAGGGCCCTAGCACAGATACGCAGTATTTT. Amino acid sequence: CASSQVREGPSTDTQYF.

The genes are TRBV27 and TRBJ2-5; the D is unclear. With 6 bases removed from V and 1 base from J, the gap between germline ends came to 12 bases. Looked up from germline, CDR1 is MNHEY and CDR2 is SMNVEV (reference sequence). The CDR3 runs 14 residues. CDR3 in DNA: TGTGCCAGCAGCCGCCTCGGTCCCCAAGAGACCCAGTACTTC. Translated: CASSRLGPQETQYF.

J is TRBJ1-4 and V is TRBV19; tentatively, D is TRBD1 (6 bases). The CDR3 totals 15 residues. Trimming cost V 5 bases and J 0 bases, with 10 bases left between them. Germline V gene lookup returns CDR1 LNHDA and CDR2 SQIVND (reference sequence). CDR3 coding DNA: TGTGCCAGTAGTTCAAAGGGGGCAACTAATGAAAAACTGTTTTTT. It is translated as CASSSKGATNEKLFF.

The chain uses TRBV9 and TRBJ1-1; tentatively, D is TRBD1 (5 bases). The CDR3 length is 16 residues. Germline V gene data show CDR1 as SGDLS and CDR2 as YYNGEE. V lost 2 bases, J lost 2 bases, and 16 bases lay in between. CDR3 DNA: TGTGCCAGCAGCGTTGTCCCGGGGGGACCTAACACTGAAGCTTTCTTT. Translated: CASSVVPGGPNTEAFF. The entire variable domain, with the rest obtained from reference TRBV9 and TRBJ1-1, is as follows: DSGVTQTPKHLITATGQRVTLRCSPRSGDLSVYWYQQSLDQGLQFLIQYYNGEERAKGNILERFSAQQFPDLHSELNLSSLELGDSALYFCASSVVPGGPNTEAFFGQGTRLTVV.

The chain has TRBV19 and TRBJ2-7; 7 nucleotides agree with TRBD2. Germline CDR1 LNHDA, CDR2 SQIVND (reference sequence). V dropped 3 bases and J dropped 3; count of bases not matched to a gene: 5. The CDR3 is 14 amino acids. The CDR3 loop is CASSIKLASYEQYF. The CDR3 coding sequence is TGTGCCAGTAGTATTAAACTAGCGAGCTACGAGCAGTACTTC.

The rearrangement links TRBV5-5 to TRBJ2-2, with TRBD2 matching over 7 bases. V lost 5 bases, J lost 1 base, and 14 bases stayed unmatched. The CDR3 spans 18 residues. CDR1 SGHKS and CDR2 YYEKEE come from the germline V gene (reference sequence). CDR3 in DNA: TGTGCCAGCAGTCGTCGGGAGGCCGGGGCATTGAACACCGGGGAGCTGTTTTTT. The encoded protein is CASSRREAGALNTGELFF.

This clone was seen only once. The V gene is TRBV2, the J gene TRBJ2-3, with 14 bases that match TRBD2. The trim removed 11 bases at V and 6 bases at J, leaving 16 bases unmatched. Germline V gene lookup returns CDR1 SNHLY and CDR2 FYNNEI. This CDR3 has 17 amino acids. CDR3: CAGGLAGGPSSGDTQYF. The CDR3 DNA sequence: TGTGCCGGAGGACTAGCGGGAGGACCTTCTTCCGGGGATACGCAGTATTTT.

The gene calls are TRBV29-1 and TRBJ2-2, with 7 bases matching TRBD1. This CDR3 is built from 13 residues. The ends lost 5 bases at V and 3 bases at J; junction bases unmatched: 3. Germline CDR1 reads SQVTM; CDR2 reads ANQGSEA. As DNA, the CDR3 is TGCAGCGTTTGGGACAGACACACCGGGGAGCTGTTTTTT. It yields the protein CSVWDRHTGELFF.

This clone was seen only once. This chain connects TRBV5-4 to TRBJ1-4, with unresolved D. Germline CDR1 is SGHNT and CDR2 is YYREEE (reference sequence). V lost 0 bases, J lost 7 bases, and 13 bases lay in between. The CDR3 covers 15 residues. CDR3: CASSLEPRVGEKLFF. CDR3 coding DNA: TGTGCCAGCAGCTTGGAGCCGCGGGTGGGTGAAAAACTGTTTTTT.

V and J are TRBV5-1 and TRBJ2-1; the match to TRBD2 covers 9 bases. The CDR3 covers 15 residues. V dropped 3 bases and J dropped 1; count of bases not matched to a gene: 2. Germline loops: CDR1 SGHRS, CDR2 YFSETQ. The CDR3 nucleotides are TGCGCCAGCAGCTCTAGCGGGAATTCCTACAATGAGCAGTTCTTC. This translates into CASSSSGNSYNEQFF. The complete variable domain, with remaining parts taken from reference TRBV5-1 and TRBJ2-1, reads KAGVTQTPRYLIKTRGQQVTLSCSPISGHRSVSWYQQTPGQGLQFLFEYFSETQRNKGNFPGRFSGRQFSNSRSEMNVSTLELGDSALYLCASSSSGNSYNEQFFGPGTRLTVL.